This T cell receptor beta chain was observed in a study of identical twins. The CDR3 totals 15 residues. V dropped 2 bases and J dropped 0 bases, with 8 bases sitting between them. Germline-derived CDR1 and CDR2 are SGHNT and YYREEE (reference sequence). This clonotype came up a few times. MiXCR, run by TCRdb on the 5' RACE reads, gives a single entry per CDR3 protein. The sample lists 700,000 to 950,000 distinct CDR3 sequences, 9% to 15% occurring once. These sequences were also reported in another study, on yellow fever vaccine responses in identical twins.

V gene TRBV5-4 combines with J gene TRBJ2-2; no firm D call. Sequencing was performed on PBMCs. This clonotype originated in a woman aged 18-29 years in good health. CDR3 loop: CASSFAPTNTGELFF. CDR3 nucleotides: TGTGCCAGCAGCTTCGCACCCACGAACACCGGGGAGCTGTTTTTT.